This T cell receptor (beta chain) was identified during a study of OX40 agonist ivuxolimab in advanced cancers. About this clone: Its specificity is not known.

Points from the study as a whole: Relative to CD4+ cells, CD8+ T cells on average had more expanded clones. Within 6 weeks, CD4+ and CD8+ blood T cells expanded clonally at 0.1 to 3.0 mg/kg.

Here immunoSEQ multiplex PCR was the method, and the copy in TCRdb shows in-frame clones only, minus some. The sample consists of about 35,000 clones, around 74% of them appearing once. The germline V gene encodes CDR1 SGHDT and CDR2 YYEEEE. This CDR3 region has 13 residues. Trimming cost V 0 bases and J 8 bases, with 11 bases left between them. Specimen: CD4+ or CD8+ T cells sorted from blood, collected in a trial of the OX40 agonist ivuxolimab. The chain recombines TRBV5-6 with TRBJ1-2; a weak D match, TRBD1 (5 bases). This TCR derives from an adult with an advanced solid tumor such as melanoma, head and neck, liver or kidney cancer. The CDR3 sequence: CASSLGQGAGYTF. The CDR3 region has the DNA TGTGCCAGCAGCTTGGGGCAGGGAGCGGGCTACACCTTC.